The rows below give T cell receptor beta chains drawn from one sample of a study of shared clonotypes between healthy human individuals. Sequenced by immunoSEQ multiplex PCR; TCRdb stores in-frame clones only, minus some. The sample lists some 2,100,000 clones; 85% to 95% were seen once. Sequenced material: naive CD8+ T cells from PBMCs. The receptors derive from a man aged 18 to 30 in good health. Some clones in this sample may be carry-over from other donors' samples. CDR3s include the opening cysteine and the closing phenylalanine or tryptophan. Each record gives: V gene, J gene, CDR3 protein.

TRBV7-9,TRBJ2-1,CATRWGENEQFF
TRBV19,TRBJ2-2,CATRTRGNTGELFF
TRBV9,TRBJ2-1,CASSPGLAGNEQFF
TRBV7-9,TRBJ2-3,CASSEGTAQPSTDTQYF
TRBV27,TRBJ2-1,CASSLNSAWGNEQFF
TRBV5-5,TRBJ1-2,CASRPIPGTAYGYTF
TRBV9,TRBJ2-6,CASSVPSGRDSGANVLTF
TRBV7-6,TRBJ2-7,CASSFGTSGASYEQYF
TRBV30,TRBJ2-4,CAWSVGGEQNIQYF
TRBV15,TRBJ2-7,CATSRGVLTSGDYEQYF
TRBV9,TRBJ2-1,CASGPTSGIDEQFF
TRBV10-3,TRBJ2-7,CAISEPDLAGDSYEQYF
TRBV29-1,TRBJ2-7,CSVRPDQPYEQYF
TRBV9,TRBJ2-1,CASSGLAVYNEQFF
TRBV2,TRBJ2-7,CASRREREQYF
TRBV9,TRBJ2-3,CASSEQGVTDTQYF
TRBV7-9,TRBJ2-1,CASSPRKASGYNEQFF
TRBV19,TRBJ2-2,CASSIYIGELFF
TRBV19,TRBJ1-5,CASSLIRQGPNQPQHF
TRBV7-9,TRBJ2-7,CASSEQSYEQYF
TRBV19,TRBJ2-1,CATTEPGQQVYEQFF
TRBV29-1,TRBJ2-1,CSVESSGGNYNEQFF
TRBV28,TRBJ2-2,CASSLLSLSGELFF
TRBV29-1,-,CSVMEPDEQYF
TRBV7-8,TRBJ1-5,CASSIYRGDQPQHF
TRBV6-6,TRBJ2-7,CASIYGRVGSFNEQYF
TRBV13,TRBJ2-7,CASSLEGYEQYF
TRBV28,TRBJ2-7,CASSLMGREQYF
TRBV28,TRBJ2-7,CASSLLGLIGEQYF
TRBV5-4,TRBJ2-5,CASSPPPVSGRGATQYF
TRBV28,TRBJ2-7,CASSRLAGTYEQYF
TRBV9,TRBJ2-6,CASSARQDSYSGANVLTF
TRBV29-1,TRBJ1-2,CSASGGAYGYTF